This TCR beta chain was recorded in a study of human T cells and chemical hapten exposure. Study context: TCR yields per sample varied mostly from small pooled library volume differences.

There are a few counts of this clonotype. Antigen specificity is unknown. Study-wide points: DPC sensitization produced no change in TCRs with frequency above 1 in 1000.

The library tagged individual cDNA molecules with unique molecular identifiers. TCRdb re-derived calls from the 5' RACE reads in MiXCR, one entry per CDR3 protein. The sample carries 81,000 or so distinct CDR3 sequences, about 8.4% recorded once. Whole blood, unfractionated, served as the material for total RNA extraction. The sequence was obtained from a male donor in good health.

The CDR3 sequence is CSVGNPSGVSSYNEQFF. CDR3 coding DNA: TGCAGCGTTGGAAATCCCAGTGGGGTCAGCTCCTACAATGAGCAGTTCTTC. The chain links TRBV29-1 to TRBJ2-1; D unclear. Germline-derived CDR1 and CDR2 are SQVTM and ANQGSEA. V was pared by 4 bases and J by 0 bases, with 19 bases between. This CDR3 contains 17 residues.